A single sample is the source of the 3 T cell receptor beta chains below, sequenced in a study of a mutant IDH1 vaccine in newly diagnosed glioma. The antigens these receptors bind are not known. Produced via immunoSEQ multiplex PCR; TCRdb's table is partial and in-frame only. The sample contains tens of thousands of clones, approximately 80% of which appear only once. Specified time point: week 35, safety follow-up. Doses consisted of 300 ug of mutant IDH1 20-mer peptide each, paired with topical imiquimod. Sequences were derived from PBMCs, sampled from a glioma patient whose treatment included an IDH1 peptide vaccine. The receptors originated from a woman in her late teens or twenties with glioma.

The V and J genes are TRBV2 and TRBJ2-5; D is ambiguous. V shed 7 bases and J shed 1 base, with 13 bases lying between them. CDR1 and CDR2 from the germline V gene are SNHLY and FYNNEI. CDR3 length equals 14 residues. CDR3 in DNA: TGTGCCAGCAAACGCGGCCTACCCCAAGAGACCCAGTACTTC. Its protein product is CASKRGLPQETQYF. Variable domain in full (rest from reference TRBV2 and TRBJ2-5): EPEVTQTPSHQVTQMGQEVILRCVPISNHLYFYWYRQILGQKVEFLVSFYNNEISEKSEIFDDQFSVERPDGSNFTLKIRSTKLEDSAMYFCASKRGLPQETQYFGPGTRLLVL.

The chain combines TRBV6-5 with TRBJ2-3; D remains ambiguous. Between the trimmed V and J ends, which lost 5 bases and 3 bases, there was a span of 6 bases. Germline V gene lookup returns CDR1 MNHEY and CDR2 SVGAGI. The CDR3 runs to 12 residues. The chain's CDR3 is CASSPQTDTQYF. The CDR3, as DNA: TGTGCCAGCAGTCCCCAGACAGATACGCAGTATTTT.

V is TRBV5-6 and J is TRBJ2-7, with D possibly TRBD1 on 6 matching bases. The CDR3 is made up of 14 amino acids. Trimming shortened V by 4 bases and J by 0 bases, and 11 bases separated the two germline ends. CDR1 and CDR2 (germline): SGHDT, YYEEEE. The CDR3 is CASSPDSLSYEQYF. The DNA of the CDR3 is TGTGCCAGCAGCCCGGACAGCCTCTCCTACGAGCAGTACTTC.